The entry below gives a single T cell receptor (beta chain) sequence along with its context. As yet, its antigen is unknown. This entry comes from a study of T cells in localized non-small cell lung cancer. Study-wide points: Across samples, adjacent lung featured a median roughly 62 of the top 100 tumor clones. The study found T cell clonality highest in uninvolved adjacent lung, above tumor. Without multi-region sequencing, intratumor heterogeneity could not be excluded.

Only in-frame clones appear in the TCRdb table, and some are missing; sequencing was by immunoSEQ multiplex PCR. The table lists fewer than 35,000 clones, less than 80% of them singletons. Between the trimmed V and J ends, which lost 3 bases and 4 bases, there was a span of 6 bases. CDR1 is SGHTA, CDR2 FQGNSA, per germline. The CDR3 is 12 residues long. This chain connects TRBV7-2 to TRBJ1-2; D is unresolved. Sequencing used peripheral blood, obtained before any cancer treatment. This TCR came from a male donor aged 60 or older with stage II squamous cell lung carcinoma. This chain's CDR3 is CASSFLAYGYTF. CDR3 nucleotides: TGTGCCAGCAGCTTTTTAGCCTATGGCTACACCTTC.